This TCR beta chain was documented in a study of blood T cell repertoires in COVID-19. Turning to the study itself: PBMCs, B-cell-depleted T cells, or T cells were the source of the cDNA or gDNA that made up the material.

Per the authors' pipeline: How many nucleated cells were present was estimated from reference gene primer amplification. Sequencing used immunoSEQ multiplex PCR; TCRdb keeps in-frame clones, though not all of them. The V and J calls and clone size are taken from that table; D and trimming were inferred from the DNA. The table includes about 240,000 clones, approximately 87% detected once. This clone was observed once. A far larger clone lies a single base away; this is likely a read error. In germline, CDR1 is SGHNT, CDR2 YENEEA. Trimming removed 2 bases from V and 1 base from J, with 5 bases in between. The CDR3 covers 13 residues.

The sequencing input was peripheral blood. This receptor was obtained from a man between 60 and 75 years old with acute or convalescent COVID-19. J is TRBJ1-1 and V is TRBV11-3, with D uncertain. The CDR3 region is CASSLRQNTEAFF. In DNA form, the CDR3 reads TGTGCCAGCAGCTTACGACAGAACACTGAAGCTTTCTTT. The variable domain in full, completed from reference TRBV11-3 and TRBJ1-1, reads EAGVVQSPRYKIIEKKQPVAFWCNPISGHNTLYWYLQNLGQGPELLIRYENEEAVDDSQLPKDRFSAERLKGVDSTLKIQPAELGDSAVYLCASSLRQNTEAFFGQGTRLTVV.